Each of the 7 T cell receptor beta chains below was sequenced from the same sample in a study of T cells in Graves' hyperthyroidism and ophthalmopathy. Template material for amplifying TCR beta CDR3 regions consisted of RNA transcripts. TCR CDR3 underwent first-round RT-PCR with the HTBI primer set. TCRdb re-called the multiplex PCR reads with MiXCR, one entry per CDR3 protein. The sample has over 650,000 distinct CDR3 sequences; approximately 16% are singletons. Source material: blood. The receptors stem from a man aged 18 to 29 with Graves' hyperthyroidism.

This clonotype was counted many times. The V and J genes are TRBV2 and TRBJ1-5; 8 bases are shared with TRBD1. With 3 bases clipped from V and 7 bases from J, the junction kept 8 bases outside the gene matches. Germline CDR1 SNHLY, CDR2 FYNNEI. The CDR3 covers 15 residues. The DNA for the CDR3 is TGTGCCAGCAGTGACAGGGGGCCCCGCCAGCAGCCCCAGCATTTT. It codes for CASSDRGPRQQPQHF.

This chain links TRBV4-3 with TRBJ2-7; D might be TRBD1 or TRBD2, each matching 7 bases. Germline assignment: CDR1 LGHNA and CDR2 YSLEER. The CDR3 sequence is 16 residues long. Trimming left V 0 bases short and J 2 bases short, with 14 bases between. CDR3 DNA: TGCGCCAGCAGCCAAGACTGGGCAGGGGGGGCCTACGAGCAGTACTTC. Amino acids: CASSQDWAGGAYEQYF.

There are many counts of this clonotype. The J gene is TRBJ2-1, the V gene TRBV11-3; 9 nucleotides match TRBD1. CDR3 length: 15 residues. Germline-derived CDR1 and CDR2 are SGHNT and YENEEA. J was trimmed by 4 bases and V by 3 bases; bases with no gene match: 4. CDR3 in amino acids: CASSFSGTGYNEQFF. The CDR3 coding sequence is TGTGCCAGCAGCTTCTCCGGGACAGGGTACAATGAGCAGTTCTTC.

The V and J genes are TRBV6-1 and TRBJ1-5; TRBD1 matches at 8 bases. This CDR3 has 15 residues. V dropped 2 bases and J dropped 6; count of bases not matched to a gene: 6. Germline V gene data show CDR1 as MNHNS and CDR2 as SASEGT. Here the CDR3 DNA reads TGTGCCAGCAGTGAAACGGGCAGGGGGCTTCAGCCCCAGCATTTT. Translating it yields CASSETGRGLQPQHF.

The CDR3 sequence: CASGTGAAGAHTDTQYF. DNA for the CDR3: TGTGCCAGTGGGACAGGGGCCGCCGGGGCCCACACAGATACGCAGTATTTT. The rearrangement uses TRBV25-1 and TRBJ2-3; TRBD1 aligns across 10 bases. V lost 9 bases, J lost 2 bases, and 14 bases stayed unmatched. The CDR3 runs 17 residues. Germline lookup yields CDR1 MGHDK and CDR2 SYGVNS.

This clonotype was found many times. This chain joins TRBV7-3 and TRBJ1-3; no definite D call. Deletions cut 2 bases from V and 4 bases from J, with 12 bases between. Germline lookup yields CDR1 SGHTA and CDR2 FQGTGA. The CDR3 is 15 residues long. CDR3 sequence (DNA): TGTGCCAGCAGCTTACAATATGGACCGGGAAACACCATATATTTT. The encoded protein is CASSLQYGPGNTIYF.

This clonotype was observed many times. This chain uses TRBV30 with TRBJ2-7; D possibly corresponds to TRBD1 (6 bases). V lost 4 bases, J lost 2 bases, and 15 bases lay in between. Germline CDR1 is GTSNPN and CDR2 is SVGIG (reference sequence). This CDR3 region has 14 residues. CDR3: CAWTPGHLTYEQYF. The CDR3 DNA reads TGTGCCTGGACCCCGGGACACCTCACCTACGAGCAGTACTTC.